The 32 T cell receptor beta chains below come from one sample, sequenced in a study of blood T cells in healthy people across ages. Sample-barcoded 5' priming and a J-beta primer mix drove a second PCR of 7 to 11 cycles. From the 5' RACE reads, TCRdb called clonotypes with MiXCR, one entry per CDR3 protein. The sample contains approximately 880,000 distinct CDR3 sequences, around 48% of which appear only once. Input material: blood. Receptors were obtained from a young man in good health.

Here the CDR3 DNA reads TGCAGTGCTAGAAGGGGCGATACGCAGTATTTT. Encoded protein: CSARRGDTQYF. The rearrangement joins TRBV20-1 to TRBJ2-3; D is perhaps TRBD1 (5 bases). Trimming took 2 bases from V and 6 from J, leaving 6 bases between them. CDR3 length: 11 amino acids. The germline CDR1 and CDR2 sequences are DFQATT and SNEGSKA (reference sequence).

This sequence joins TRBV14 and TRBJ1-5; 8 bases are shared with TRBD1. With V trimmed by 4 bases and J by 1 base, 6 bases remained unmatched. Looked up from germline, CDR1 is SGHDN and CDR2 is FVKESK. CDR3 length equals 16 residues. For the CDR3, the DNA is TGTGCCAGCAGCCCACGACAGGGGATAAGCAATCAGCCCCAGCATTTT. Translating it yields CASSPRQGISNQPQHF.

The table lists this clonotype with a few counts. The chain employs TRBV10-3 and TRBJ2-4; D tentatively fits TRBD1 or TRBD2 (5 bases each). The J call may be mistaken, given a closer DNA end match to TRBJ2-7. The V gene's germline CDR1 is ENHRY and CDR2 SYGVKD. The CDR3 loop spans 14 amino acids. The CDR3 spells CAISGDPTLVEQYF. DNA for the CDR3: TGTGCCATCAGTGGGGACCCCACCCTGGTCGAGCAGTACTTC.

V gene TRBV7-9 combines with J gene TRBJ1-1; no reliable D call. The germline gives CDR1 SEHNR, CDR2 FQNEAQ (reference sequence). V was clipped by 5 bases and J by 2 bases, with 12 bases between them. The CDR3 loop spans 14 amino acids. This CDR3 reads CASSPGPVNTEAFF. DNA for the CDR3: TGTGCCAGCAGCCCAGGACCAGTTAACACTGAAGCTTTCTTT.

With respect to this clonotype: Since a much larger clone is just one base distant, this may be a read error. V is TRBV4-3 and J is TRBJ1-2, with a possible D match to TRBD1 (5 bases). The germline CDR1 and CDR2 sequences are LGHNA and YSLEER. The CDR3 is made up of 13 amino acids. The DNA for the CDR3 is TGCGCCAGCGGAGTTCAGGGAGAGCACGGCTGCACCTTC. Its translation: CASGVQGEHGCTF.

V and J are TRBV7-8 and TRBJ2-7; weak D call: TRBD1 (6 bases). The CDR3 is 14 residues long. Germline values: CDR1 SGHVS, CDR2 FQNEAQ. Trimming removed 8 bases from V and 4 bases from J, with 18 bases in between. The CDR3 coding sequence is TGTGCCAGCGGCCTCCGGGACACCCTATACGAGCAGTACTTC. Protein sequence: CASGLRDTLYEQYF.

This chain joins TRBV12-3 or TRBV12-4 and TRBJ1-1, with 8 bases lining up with TRBD1. Unmatched junction bases numbered 8, after V lost 8 bases and J lost 3 bases. The CDR3 is made up of 14 amino acids. The DNA of the CDR3 is TGTGCCAGCGCGCAGGGGGCGCCGTACACTGAAGCTTTCTTT. The encoded protein is CASAQGAPYTEAFF.

This rearrangement joins TRBV4-2 to TRBJ2-5; 8 nucleotides agree with TRBD2. The CDR3 is 15 residues long. Looked up from germline, CDR1 is LGHNA and CDR2 is YNFKEQ. Trimming took 3 bases from V and 2 from J; bases not matched to a gene: 5. The CDR3 sequence: CASSQPGGLQETQYF. The CDR3 nucleotides read TGTGCCAGCAGCCAGCCGGGGGGGCTTCAAGAGACCCAGTACTTC.

The chain joins TRBV12-3 or TRBV12-4 to TRBJ2-5, with D unresolved. V shed 7 bases and J shed 1 base, with 13 bases lying between them. This CDR3 spans 14 amino acids. In DNA, the CDR3 is TGTGCCAGCACCTTTAGCCCAGCCCAAGAGACCCAGTACTTC. This codes for CASTFSPAQETQYF.

This clonotype turned up a few times. The chain carries TRBV5-1 and TRBJ2-5; D is undetermined. Trimming shortened V by 3 bases and J by 2 bases, and 11 bases separated the two germline ends. The CDR3 is 14 residues long. The germline CDR1 and CDR2 sequences are SGHRS and YFSETQ. The CDR3 DNA sequence: TGCGCCAGCAGCTGGGCTCGGAGTCAAGAGACCCAGTACTTC. Protein sequence: CASSWARSQETQYF. The complete variable domain, with remaining parts taken from reference TRBV5-1 and TRBJ2-5, reads KAGVTQTPRYLIKTRGQQVTLSCSPISGHRSVSWYQQTPGQGLQFLFEYFSETQRNKGNFPGRFSGRQFSNSRSEMNVSTLELGDSALYLCASSWARSQETQYFGPGTRLLVL.

This clonotype has just a few counts. The DNA of the CDR3 is TGCGCCAGCAGTCCCGGGACAGGGGGATACAAGCAGTACTTC. Its translation is CASSPGTGGYKQYF. The gene calls are TRBV5-1 and TRBJ2-7; 11 bases line up with TRBD1. CDR3 size: 14 residues. J gave up 8 bases and V 5 bases, and 9 bases lay outside the gene matches. Per the germline V gene, CDR1 is SGHRS and CDR2 is YFSETQ.

This clonotype was picked up a small number of times. J is TRBJ2-5 and V is TRBV20-1, with 8 nucleotides matching TRBD1. The last part of the DNA fits TRBJ2-7 better; the J call may be wrong. Germline V CDR1 and CDR2: DFQATT, SNEGSKA (reference sequence). The CDR3 is 14 residues long. The chain's CDR3 is CSARTGTGGSEQYF. The CDR3, as DNA: TGCAGTGCTAGAACCGGGACAGGAGGTAGCGAGCAGTACTTC.

The CDR3 sequence: CSVVKLAGGEQFF. CDR3 sequence (DNA): TGCAGCGTTGTGAAACTAGCGGGGGGTGAGCAGTTCTTC. The chain combines TRBV29-1 with TRBJ2-1, with 12 bases that match TRBD2. CDR1 and CDR2 from the germline V gene are SQVTM and ANQGSEA. Losses at the gene ends were 4 bases for V and 9 bases for J; bases not matched to a gene: 4. The CDR3 length is 13 residues.

This clonotype was observed once. This sequence joins TRBV11-2 and TRBJ2-7, with 9 bases fitting TRBD1. J was trimmed by 5 bases and V by 5 bases; bases with no gene match: 10. The germline gives CDR1 SGHAT, CDR2 FQNNGV. CDR3 length equals 15 residues. The CDR3 bases are TGTGCCAGCAGCGTACTAACAGGGGGCTTCGACGAGCAGTACTTC. This sequence encodes CASSVLTGGFDEQYF.

The rearrangement links TRBV6-5 to TRBJ2-2; D may be TRBD1 or TRBD2 (5 bases each). CDR1 and CDR2 from the germline V gene are MNHEY and SVGAGI. The V end was cut by 7 bases, the J end by 2 bases, with 11 bases between. The CDR3 totals 14 residues. The DNA for the CDR3 is TGTGCCAGCACCCTCTGGGACAACACCGGGGAGCTGTTTTTT. Translation gives CASTLWDNTGELFF.

The chain joins TRBV7-8 to TRBJ1-3, with D possibly TRBD1 on 5 matching bases. Trimming removed 10 bases from V and 4 bases from J, with 8 bases in between. CDR1 and CDR2 from the germline V gene are SGHVS and FQNEAQ. This CDR3 region has 11 residues. This CDR3 reads CATQGGNTIYF. CDR3 nucleotide sequence: TGTGCCACCCAGGGAGGAAACACCATATATTTT.

The sample holds a few counts of this clonotype. The V gene is TRBV3-1, the J gene TRBJ2-5; D possibly corresponds to TRBD2 (6 bases). The DNA end favors TRBJ2-7, so the J call may be wrong. CDR1 is LGHDT and CDR2 is YNNKEL in the germline V gene (reference sequence). The CDR3 length is 13 residues. DNA for the CDR3: TGTGCCAGCAGCCCATTCCCAGCGGGCGAGCAGTACTTC. Encoded protein: CASSPFPAGEQYF.

The chain is built from TRBV5-1 and TRBJ2-1, with 12 positions matching TRBD1. The CDR3 totals 16 residues. Losses at the gene ends were 0 bases for V and 7 bases for J; bases not matched to a gene: 5. Germline V gene lookup returns CDR1 SGHRS and CDR2 YFSETQ. The CDR3 protein is CASSLDGTGGPNEQFF. The CDR3 bases are TGCGCCAGCAGCTTGGATGGGACAGGGGGCCCAAATGAGCAGTTCTTC. The complete variable domain, with remaining parts taken from reference TRBV5-1 and TRBJ2-1, reads KAGVTQTPRYLIKTRGQQVTLSCSPISGHRSVSWYQQTPGQGLQFLFEYFSETQRNKGNFPGRFSGRQFSNSRSEMNVSTLELGDSALYLCASSLDGTGGPNEQFFGPGTRLTVL.

This clonotype showed up just a few times. The chain uses TRBV5-1 and TRBJ2-1; D remains ambiguous. This CDR3 spans 13 amino acids. Trimming stripped 7 bases from V and 6 bases from J, with 14 bases between. Germline V gene lookup returns CDR1 SGHRS and CDR2 YFSETQ. The CDR3 sequence: CASREDPLNEQFF. CDR3 sequence (DNA): TGCGCCAGCCGAGAGGACCCACTCAATGAGCAGTTCTTC.

This chain joins TRBV4-3 and TRBJ2-3; a possible D gene is TRBD2 (6 bases). The CDR3 is made up of 16 amino acids. V shed 0 bases and J shed 2 bases, with 12 bases lying between them. Germline CDR1 LGHNA, CDR2 YSLEER. The CDR3 DNA sequence: TGCGCCAGCAGCCAAGATCCGGGGGACCACACAGATACGCAGTATTTT. The encoded protein is CASSQDPGDHTDTQYF.

This clonotype was found a few times. The chain combines TRBV7-6 with TRBJ1-4, with D tentatively TRBD1 (5 bases). V lost 1 base and J 8 bases, leaving 14 bases between the germline ends. The CDR3 extends over 15 amino acids. Germline CDR1 SGHVS, CDR2 FNYEAQ. CDR3 loop: CASSLDDRWDEKLFF. DNA of the CDR3: TGTGCCAGCAGCTTAGATGACAGATGGGACGAAAAACTGTTTTTT. Looking up the rest from reference TRBV7-6 and TRBJ1-4 gives the full variable domain: GAGVSQSPRYKVTKRGQDVALRCDPISGHVSLYWYRQALGQGPEFLTYFNYEAQQDKSGLPNDRFSAERPEGSISTLTIQRTEQRDSAMYRCASSLDDRWDEKLFFGSGTQLSVL.

The chain carries TRBV12-3 or TRBV12-4 and TRBJ2-1, with 9 bases aligning to TRBD1. After removal of 5 bases from V and 6 bases from J, the junction contained 8 bases not matched to a gene. The CDR3 is 15 amino acids. The chain's CDR3 is CASSPTGGVGNEQFF. The CDR3 region has the DNA TGTGCCAGCAGTCCGACAGGGGGAGTGGGCAATGAGCAGTTCTTC.

This clonotype was found a few times. The genes are TRBV20-1 and TRBJ2-5; the match to TRBD2 covers 7 bases. There are 14 residues in the CDR3. Trimming at V came to 0 bases and at J to 5 bases, leaving 6 bases not matched to a gene. Germline lookup yields CDR1 DFQATT and CDR2 SNEGSKA (reference sequence). The CDR3 is CSARDPGGRETQYF. CDR3 nucleotide sequence: TGCAGTGCTAGAGATCCGGGGGGACGGGAGACCCAGTACTTC.

This clonotype was counted only a few times. The chain uses TRBV20-1 and TRBJ2-1; D gene ambiguous. Germline V CDR1 and CDR2: DFQATT, SNEGSKA (reference sequence). V lost 3 bases, J lost 0 bases, and 12 bases lay in between. CDR3 length: 15 residues. CDR3 coding DNA: TGCAGTGCTAGGGGCCCCCCGAGCTCCTACAATGAGCAGTTCTTC. This encodes CSARGPPSSYNEQFF.

A word on this clonotype: A much larger clone lies a single base off, so this may be a read error. V is TRBV4-1 and J is TRBJ2-7; no clear D gene. The CDR3 covers 14 residues. Germline V gene data show CDR1 as MGHRA and CDR2 as YSYEKL. The CDR3 sequence: CAGSQAGASYEQYF. CDR3 DNA sequence: TGCGCCGGCAGCCAAGCCGGCGCCTCCTACGAGCAGTACTTC.

The chain has TRBV19 and TRBJ1-5, with D possibly matching TRBD1 (6 bases). Trimming removed 3 bases at V and 7 bases at J, with 16 bases between. This CDR3 has 15 amino acids. Looked up from germline, CDR1 is LNHDA and CDR2 is SQIVND (reference sequence). In nucleotides, the CDR3 is TGTGCCAGTAGTATCTATGGACAGTTCACCCAGCCCCAGCATTTT. This sequence encodes CASSIYGQFTQPQHF.

This chain links TRBV19 with TRBJ2-1; a weak D match, TRBD2 (5 bases). This CDR3 is 16 amino acids long. Germline V CDR1 and CDR2: LNHDA, SQIVND (reference sequence). Trimming pared 2 bases from V and 3 bases from J, leaving 14 bases between. For the CDR3, the DNA is TGTGCCAGTAGTATACTAGCCGGTGCCGACTACAATGAGCAGTTCTTC. Its protein is CASSILAGADYNEQFF.

V usage is TRBV20-1 and J usage is TRBJ1-1, with 9 bases aligning to TRBD1. V lost 3 bases, J lost 3 bases, and 8 bases stayed unmatched. Germline assignment: CDR1 DFQATT and CDR2 SNEGSKA (reference sequence). There are 15 residues in the CDR3. CDR3 protein: CSARAGTGIDTEAFF. The CDR3 DNA reads as TGCAGTGCTAGGGCCGGGACAGGGATAGACACTGAAGCTTTCTTT.

This clonotype was found a few times. The gene calls are TRBV27 and TRBJ2-3; D perhaps matches TRBD1 (6 bases). CDR3 length: 13 residues. V was trimmed by 6 bases and J by 7 bases, leaving 14 bases between them. Germline CDR1 is MNHEY and CDR2 is SMNVEV (reference sequence). CDR3 amino acids: CASSRTGSHTQYF. The CDR3 bases are TGTGCCAGCAGCCGTACAGGGTCACATACGCAGTATTTT.

This clonotype was detected only once. The chain joins TRBV12-3 or TRBV12-4 to TRBJ2-1, with D possibly TRBD1 on 6 matching bases. The CDR3 covers 17 residues. V lost 7 bases and J 3 bases, leaving 22 bases between the germline ends. CDR3 loop: CASTTGQRAWDYNEQFF. CDR3 in DNA: TGTGCCAGCACCACCGGACAGAGGGCGTGGGACTACAATGAGCAGTTCTTC.

The chain combines TRBV19 with TRBJ2-7, with 10 bases aligning to TRBD1. The V gene end was trimmed by 7 bases and the J gene end by 0 bases; junction bases not matched to a gene: 6. The CDR3 has 15 residues. Looked up from germline, CDR1 is LNHDA and CDR2 is SQIVND (reference sequence). CDR3 nucleotides: TGTGCCAGTAATATGGGACAGGGGAGCTCCTACGAGCAGTACTTC. This translates into CASNMGQGSSYEQYF. Filled out from reference TRBV19 and TRBJ2-7, the complete variable domain reads DGGITQSPKYLFRKEGQNVTLSCEQNLNHDAMYWYRQDPGQGLRLIYYSQIVNDFQKGDIAEGYSVSREKKESFPLTVTSAQKNPTAFYLCASNMGQGSSYEQYFGPGTRLTVT.

The count of this clonotype is one. The chain combines TRBV12-3 or TRBV12-4 with TRBJ2-4, with a possible D match to TRBD1 (6 bases). The DNA end lines up better with TRBJ2-7; the J call may be wrong. CDR3 length equals 15 residues. The CDR3 DNA is TGTGCCAGCAGTTTAGCGGGGGCGGTGGACTACGAGCAGTACTTC. The encoded protein is CASSLAGAVDYEQYF.